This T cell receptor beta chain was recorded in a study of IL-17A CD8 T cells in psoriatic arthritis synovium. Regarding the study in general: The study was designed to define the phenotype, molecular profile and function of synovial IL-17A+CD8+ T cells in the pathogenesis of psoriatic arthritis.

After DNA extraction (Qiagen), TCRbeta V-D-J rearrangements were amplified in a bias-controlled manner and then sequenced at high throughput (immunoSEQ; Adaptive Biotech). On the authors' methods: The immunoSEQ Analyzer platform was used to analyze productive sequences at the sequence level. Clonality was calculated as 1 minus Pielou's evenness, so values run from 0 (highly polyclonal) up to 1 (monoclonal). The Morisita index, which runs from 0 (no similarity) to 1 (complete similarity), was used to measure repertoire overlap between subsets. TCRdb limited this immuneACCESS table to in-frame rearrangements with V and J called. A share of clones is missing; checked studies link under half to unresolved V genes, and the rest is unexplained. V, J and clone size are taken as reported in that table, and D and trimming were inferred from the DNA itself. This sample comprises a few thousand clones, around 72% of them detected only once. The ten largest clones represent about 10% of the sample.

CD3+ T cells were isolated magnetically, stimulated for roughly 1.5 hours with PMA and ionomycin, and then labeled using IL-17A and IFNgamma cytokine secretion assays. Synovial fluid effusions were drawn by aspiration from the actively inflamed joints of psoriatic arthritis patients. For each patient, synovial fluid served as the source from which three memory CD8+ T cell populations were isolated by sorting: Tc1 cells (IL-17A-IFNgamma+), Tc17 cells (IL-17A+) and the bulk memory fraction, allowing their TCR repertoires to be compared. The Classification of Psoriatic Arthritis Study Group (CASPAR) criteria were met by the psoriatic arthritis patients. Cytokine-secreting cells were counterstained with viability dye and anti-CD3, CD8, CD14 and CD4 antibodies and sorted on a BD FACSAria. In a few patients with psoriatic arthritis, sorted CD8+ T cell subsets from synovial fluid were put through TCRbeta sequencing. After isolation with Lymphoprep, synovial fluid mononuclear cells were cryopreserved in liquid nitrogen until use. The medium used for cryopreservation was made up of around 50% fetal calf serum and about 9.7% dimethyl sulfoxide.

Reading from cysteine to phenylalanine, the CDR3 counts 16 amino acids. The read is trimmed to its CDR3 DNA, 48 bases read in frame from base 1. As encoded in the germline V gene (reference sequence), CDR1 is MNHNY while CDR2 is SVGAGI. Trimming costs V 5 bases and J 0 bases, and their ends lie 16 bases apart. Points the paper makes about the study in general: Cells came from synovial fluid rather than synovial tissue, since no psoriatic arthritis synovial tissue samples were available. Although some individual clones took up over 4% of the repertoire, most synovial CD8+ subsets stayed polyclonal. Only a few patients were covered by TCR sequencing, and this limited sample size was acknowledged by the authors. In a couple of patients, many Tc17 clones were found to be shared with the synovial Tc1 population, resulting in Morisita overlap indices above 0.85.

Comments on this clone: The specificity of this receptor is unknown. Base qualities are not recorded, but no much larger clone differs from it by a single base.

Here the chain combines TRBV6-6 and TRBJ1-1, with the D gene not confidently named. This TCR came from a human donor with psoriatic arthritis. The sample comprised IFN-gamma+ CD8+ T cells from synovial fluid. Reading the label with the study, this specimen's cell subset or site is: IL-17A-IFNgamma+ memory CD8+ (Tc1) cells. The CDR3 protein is CASSKLWQEMNTEAFF. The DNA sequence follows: TGTGCCAGCAGTAAGTTATGGCAGGAGATGAACACTGAAGCTTTCTTT.